This passage covers 2 T cell receptor beta chains from one sample sequenced in a study of blood T cell repertoires in COVID-19. Clones were read by immunoSEQ multiplex PCR, and TCRdb kept only the in-frame ones, dropping some. The table includes about 530,000 clones, roughly 91% detected once. Material: peripheral blood. The receptor source for this set is a woman in her forties or fifties with COVID-19, enrolled during active disease.

The V and J genes are TRBV6-5 and TRBJ1-5; D might be TRBD1 (5 bases). With 6 bases removed from V and 2 bases from J, the gap between germline ends came to 14 bases. There are 15 residues in the CDR3. Germline loops: CDR1 MNHEY, CDR2 SVGAGI. CDR3 sequence: CASRPNPGGNQPQHF. CDR3 DNA sequence: TGTGCCAGCAGACCCAATCCGGGGGGCAATCAGCCCCAGCATTTT.

The gene calls are TRBV5-1 and TRBJ2-1; 9 bases line up with TRBD2. The CDR3 length is 14 residues. The germline CDR1 and CDR2 sequences are SGHRS and YFSETQ. Trimming at V came to 0 bases and at J to 9 bases, leaving 4 bases not matched to a gene. This chain's CDR3 is CASSLEREDGEQFF. In DNA, the CDR3 is TGCGCCAGCAGCTTGGAGCGGGAGGATGGTGAGCAGTTCTTC.